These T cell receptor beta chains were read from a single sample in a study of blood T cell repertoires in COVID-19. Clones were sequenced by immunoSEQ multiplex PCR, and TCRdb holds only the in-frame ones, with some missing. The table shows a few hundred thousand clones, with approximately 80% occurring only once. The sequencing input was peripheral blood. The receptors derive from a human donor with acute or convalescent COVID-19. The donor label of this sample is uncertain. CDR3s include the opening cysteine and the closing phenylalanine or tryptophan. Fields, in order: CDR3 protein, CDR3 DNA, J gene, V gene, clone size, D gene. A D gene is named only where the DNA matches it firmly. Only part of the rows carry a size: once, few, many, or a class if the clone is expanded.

CDR3 protein: CASSLEGKARNEKLFF
CDR3 DNA: TGCGCCAGCAGCTTGGAGGGGAAGGCAAGGAATGAAAAACTGTTTTTT
J gene: TRBJ1-4
V gene: TRBV5-1
clone size: once
D gene: .

CDR3 protein: CASSRGDRTNYGYTF
CDR3 DNA: TGCGCCAGCAGTCGAGGAGACCGAACGAACTATGGCTACACCTTC
J gene: TRBJ1-2
V gene: TRBV4-1
clone size: .
D gene: .

CDR3 protein: CASSYWTSGPYNEQFF
CDR3 DNA: TGTGCCAGCAGTTACTGGACTAGCGGACCCTACAATGAGCAGTTCTTC
J gene: TRBJ2-1
V gene: TRBV6-5
clone size: once
D gene: TRBD2

CDR3 protein: CASSPGQGYNQPQHF
CDR3 DNA: TGTGCCAGCAGCCCAGGACAGGGCTACAATCAGCCCCAGCATTTT
J gene: TRBJ1-5
V gene: TRBV3-1/TRBV3-2
clone size: .
D gene: TRBD1

CDR3 protein: CASTKEHSGNTIYF
CDR3 DNA: TGTGCCAGCACCAAAGAACACTCTGGAAACACCATATATTTT
J gene: TRBJ1-3
V gene: TRBV5-5
clone size: .
D gene: .

CDR3 protein: CSVEGRLAGELFF
CDR3 DNA: TGCAGCGTTGAGGGCCGCTTGGCCGGGGAGCTGTTTTTT
J gene: TRBJ2-2
V gene: TRBV29-1
clone size: once
D gene: .

CDR3 protein: CATSRAGGTNTEAFF
CDR3 DNA: TGTGCCACCAGCAGAGCTGGAGGGACGAACACTGAAGCTTTCTTT
J gene: TRBJ1-1
V gene: TRBV15
clone size: .
D gene: .

CDR3 protein: CASSHSGSGTGELFF
CDR3 DNA: TGCGCCAGCAGCCATAGCGGGAGTGGCACCGGGGAGCTGTTTTTT
J gene: TRBJ2-2
V gene: TRBV5-1
clone size: .
D gene: TRBD2

CDR3 protein: CASSYGATNQPQHF
CDR3 DNA: TGTGCCAGCAGTTACGGTGCAACTAATCAGCCCCAGCATTTT
J gene: TRBJ1-5
V gene: TRBV6-5
clone size: few
D gene: .

CDR3 protein: CASSPALAAGLENTEAFF
CDR3 DNA: TGTGCCAGCAGCCCAGCGCTAGCGGCAGGTTTAGAGAACACTGAAGCTTTCTTT
J gene: TRBJ1-1
V gene: TRBV7-9
clone size: .
D gene: .

CDR3 protein: CASSGPSGINEQFF
CDR3 DNA: TGTGCCAGCAGTGGCCCTAGCGGGATCAATGAGCAGTTCTTC
J gene: TRBJ2-1
V gene: TRBV25-1
clone size: once
D gene: TRBD2

CDR3 protein: CASSQFRLANTDTQYF
CDR3 DNA: TGTGCCAGCAGCCAATTCCGACTAGCCAACACAGATACGCAGTATTTT
J gene: TRBJ2-3
V gene: TRBV3-1/TRBV3-2
clone size: .
D gene: TRBD2

CDR3 protein: CASSENAGKEKLFF
CDR3 DNA: TGTGCCAGCAGTGAAAACGCCGGGAAAGAAAAACTGTTTTTT
J gene: TRBJ1-4
V gene: TRBV6-1
clone size: .
D gene: .